Listed below are T cell receptor beta chains from one sample, sequenced in a study of cytomegalovirus exposure and HLA in healthy donors. Clones were sequenced by immunoSEQ multiplex PCR, and TCRdb holds only the in-frame ones, with some missing. This sample's clone table lists about 150,000 clones. The source material was PBMCs. Source of these receptors: a man aged 25-45 years in good health and CMV-seronegative. Each CDR3 is given with its conserved first and last residue. A D gene is named only where the DNA matches it firmly.

length	D	V	J	CDR3	DNA
14	TRBD1	TRBV6-6	TRBJ1-4	CASSFGQGVEKLFF	TGTGCCAGCAGTTTTGGACAGGGGGTAGAAAAACTGTTTTTT
14	NA	TRBV6-6	TRBJ1-2	CATTSGAPGYGYTF	TGTGCCACCACATCAGGGGCGCCTGGCTATGGCTACACCTTC
14	TRBD2	TRBV19	TRBJ2-3	CASRPSGSTDTQYF	TGTGCCAGTAGACCTAGCGGGAGCACAGATACGCAGTATTTT
15	NA	TRBV18	TRBJ1-4	CASSPFRREGEKLFF	TGTGCCAGCTCGCCCTTTAGGAGGGAGGGAGAAAAACTGTTTTTT
16	TRBD1	TRBV11-3	TRBJ1-1	CASSRKTGLTVTEAFF	TGTGCCAGCAGCCGGAAGACAGGGTTGACGGTTACTGAAGCTTTCTTT
16	TRBD2	TRBV7-7	TRBJ2-1	CASSAGEGESYNEQFF	TGTGCCAGCAGCGCGGGGGAAGGGGAATCCTACAATGAGCAGTTCTTC
16	NA	TRBV6-5	TRBJ1-5	CASSYKSSGINQPQHF	TGTGCCAGCAGTTACAAGTCGTCAGGGATCAATCAGCCCCAGCATTTT
15	NA	TRBV11-2	TRBJ1-5	CASSLDIIGNQPQHF	TGTGCCAGCAGCCTCGACATCATAGGCAATCAGCCCCAGCATTTT
15	TRBD1	TRBV29-1	TRBJ2-5	CSVEVLPTGAETQYF	TGCAGCGTTGAAGTTCTCCCCACAGGGGCGGAGACCCAGTACTTC
15	TRBD2	TRBV5-6	TRBJ2-7	CASSLGEGWREEQYF	TGTGCCAGCAGCTTGGGGGAGGGGTGGAGGGAAGAGCAGTACTTC
14	NA	TRBV29-1	TRBJ2-7	CSVRGTVESYEQYF	TGCAGCGTTCGGGGGACAGTAGAATCCTACGAGCAGTACTTC
16	TRBD2	TRBV5-1	TRBJ2-1	CASSLGWLADVNEQFF	TGCGCCAGCAGCTTGGGGTGGCTAGCGGATGTCAATGAGCAGTTCTTC
14	NA	TRBV7-9	TRBJ2-7	CASSLDAGAYEQYF	TGTGCCAGCAGCTTAGATGCAGGGGCCTACGAGCAGTACTTC
14	TRBD2	TRBV6-5	TRBJ2-7	CASSYRGRVYEQYF	TGTGCCAGCAGTTACCGCGGGAGGGTCTACGAGCAGTACTTC
14	NA	TRBV10-2	TRBJ2-5	CASSVAVLQETQYF	TGCGCCAGCAGTGTAGCGGTTCTTCAAGAGACCCAGTACTTC
13	NA	TRBV5-5	TRBJ1-1	CASSLPGNTEAFF	TGTGCCAGCAGCTTGCCGGGTAACACTGAAGCTTTCTTT
16	NA	TRBV6-5	TRBJ2-5	CASSYSPLGAQETQYF	TGTGCCAGCAGTTACTCTCCGCTAGGTGCCCAAGAGACCCAGTACTTC
16	TRBD2	TRBV7-3	TRBJ2-1	CASSLGLAGGGTEQFF	TGTGCCAGCAGCTTAGGGCTAGCGGGAGGAGGCACTGAGCAGTTCTTC
13	TRBD1	TRBV7-9	TRBJ2-5	CASSRQGGETQYF	TGTGCCAGCAGTAGACAGGGGGGAGAGACCCAGTACTTC
17	NA	TRBV13	TRBJ2-1	CASSLLSRYQGAAEQFF	TGTGCCAGCAGCTTACTTAGTCGGTACCAGGGTGCTGCGGAGCAGTTCTTC
15	NA	TRBV28	TRBJ1-4	CASSLAGRINEKLFF	TGTGCCAGCAGTTTAGCAGGGCGGATTAATGAAAAACTGTTTTTT
14	NA	TRBV7-8	TRBJ2-3	CASSPITVANTQYF	TGTGCCAGCAGCCCGATCACAGTGGCAAATACGCAGTATTTT
16	TRBD1	TRBV27	TRBJ2-2	CASSPDRGLDTGELFF	TGTGCCAGCAGTCCGGACAGGGGGTTAGACACCGGGGAGCTGTTTTTT
18	TRBD2	TRBV6-8	TRBJ2-2	CASSYVFSREISTGELFF	TGTGCCAGCAGTTACGTGTTTTCGCGGGAGATAAGCACCGGGGAGCTGTTTTTT
14	NA	TRBV7-9	TRBJ2-3	CASSLVEGGTTQYF	TGTGCCAGCAGCTTAGTGGAAGGAGGGACTACGCAGTATTTT
15	NA	TRBV10-2	TRBJ2-2	CASSEPGVNTGELFF	TGCGCCAGCAGTGAGCCGGGAGTCAACACCGGGGAGCTGTTTTTT
15	TRBD2	TRBV5-4	TRBJ2-1	CASSPAAGEGNEQFF	TGTGCCAGCAGCCCCGCGGCGGGAGAGGGCAATGAGCAGTTCTTC
14	TRBD2	TRBV10-2	TRBJ2-1	CASSEPGTTPSEFF	TGCGCCAGCAGTGAGCCAGGGACTACGCCTAGTGAGTTCTTC
16	NA	TRBV15	TRBJ2-6	CATSRDRSSGANVLTF	TGTGCCACCAGCAGAGACCGGAGCTCTGGGGCCAACGTCCTGACTTTC
15	NA	TRBV5-1	TRBJ1-2	CASSLSVNRAGGYTF	TGCGCCAGCAGCCTAAGCGTAAACAGGGCTGGTGGCTACACCTTC
12	NA	TRBV6-5	TRBJ1-4	CASRSSGEKLFF	TGTGCCAGCAGATCATCCGGGGAAAAACTGTTTTTT
13	TRBD1	TRBV6-5	TRBJ1-2	CASTTGANYGYTF	TGTGCCAGCACGACAGGGGCTAACTATGGCTACACCTTC
15	NA	TRBV11-3	TRBJ2-1	CASSRDASLYNEQFF	TGTGCCAGCAGCCGAGACGCTAGCCTCTACAATGAGCAGTTCTTC
11	NA	TRBV28	TRBJ2-3	CASGSADTQYF	TGTGCCAGCGGGAGTGCAGATACGCAGTATTTT
15	TRBD2	TRBV5-4	TRBJ2-1	CASSSKLAGVSEQFF	TGTGCCAGCAGTTCAAAACTAGCGGGAGTCAGTGAGCAGTTCTTC
15	NA	TRBV9	TRBJ1-1	CASSKEGSPNTEAFF	TGTGCCAGCAGCAAAGAGGGATCCCCGAACACTGAAGCTTTCTTT
15	TRBD1	TRBV2	TRBJ1-2	CASSESRDRGPAGTF	TGTGCCAGCAGTGAAAGCCGGGACAGGGGGCCAGCGGGCACCTTC
16	TRBD2	TRBV27	TRBJ2-3	CASSLSPLATTDTQYF	TGTGCCAGCAGTTTATCTCCACTAGCGACTACAGATACGCAGTATTTT
14	NA	TRBV27	TRBJ1-3	CASSRFPPGNTIYF	TGTGCCAGCAGCCGATTCCCTCCAGGGAACACCATATATTTT
15	TRBD1	TRBV5-4	TRBJ1-5	CASSSSGQGNQPQHF	TGTGCCAGCAGCTCGTCGGGACAGGGGAATCAGCCCCAGCATTTT
16	NA	TRBV6-6	TRBJ2-7	CASSNYLRDKAYEQYF	TGTGCCAGCAGTAACTATCTCCGGGACAAAGCCTACGAGCAGTACTTC
15	TRBD1	TRBV28	TRBJ1-5	CASTGAGTGNQPQHF	TGTGCCAGCACCGGGGCTGGGACAGGGAATCAGCCCCAGCATTTT
14	NA	TRBV19	TRBJ1-1	CASSLVGGETEAFF	TGTGCCAGTAGCCTCGTCGGGGGAGAAACTGAAGCTTTCTTT
14	TRBD1	TRBV19	TRBJ2-7	CASSRRDRGYEQYF	TGTGCCAGTAGTCGCCGGGACAGGGGCTACGAGCAGTACTTC
15	TRBD1	TRBV6-5	TRBJ2-7	CASTAPGTGAHEQYF	TGTGCCAGCACCGCTCCCGGGACAGGGGCCCACGAGCAGTACTTC
14	TRBD1	TRBV5-6	TRBJ1-2	CASRPRQGAGGYTF	TGTGCCAGCAGGCCCCGGCAGGGGGCTGGTGGCTACACCTTC
12	NA	TRBV19	TRBJ2-5	CASSLGSETQYF	TGTGCCAGTAGTCTCGGGTCGGAGACCCAGTACTTC
14	NA	TRBV6-5	TRBJ2-7	CASRVGQSSYEQYF	TGTGCCAGCAGGGTCGGACAGAGCTCCTACGAGCAGTACTTC
19	TRBD1	TRBV18	TRBJ2-6	CASSPKLRGQDFGANVLTF	TGTGCCAGCTCACCCAAACTGCGGGGACAGGATTTCGGGGCCAACGTCCTGACTTTC